This T cell receptor (beta chain) derives from a study of cytomegalovirus exposure and HLA in healthy donors. Study observations and caveats: Later, an analysis found that TCR clusters from the first cohort tended to co-occur in the roughly 120 validation repertoires. According to reports, the classifier identified cytomegalovirus status with high specificity and sensitivity. The authors listed around 150 TCR beta chains as cytomegalovirus-associated. Three chains linked to CMV were shown in vitro to be specific for CMV antigens.

The table came from immunoSEQ multiplex PCR; TCRdb's copy has only in-frame clones and leaves some out. The sample contains 140,000 or so clones, approximately 91% of which appear only once. Germline lookup yields CDR1 SGDLS and CDR2 YYNGEE. The CDR3 totals 15 residues. The junction had 9 bases not matched to a gene; V was cut back by 4 bases and J by 7 bases. Details on this clone: Its antigen is currently unknown.

The receptor was isolated from a man between 18 and 35 years old in good health and CMV-seronegative. Sequenced: PBMCs. V usage is TRBV9 and J usage is TRBJ2-1, with 9 bases that match TRBD1. DNA of the CDR3: TGTGCCAGCAGCATCACCGGGACAGGGAAGAATGAGCAGTTCTTC. It is translated as CASSITGTGKNEQFF.